This TCR beta chain appears in the sequencing data of a study of neoadjuvant anti-PD-1 for oral cavity cancer. Time point in this sample: after neoadjuvant nivolumab, at surgical resection. The patients had HPV-negative, locally advanced oral cavity squamous cell carcinoma. This table comes from immunoSEQ multiplex PCR, and its TCRdb copy is limited to in-frame clones, with some not included. The top ten clones hold 16% of a sample with 37,000 or so clones, approximately 40% of them seen once. The CDR3 spans 12 residues. The germline V and J ends were trimmed by 4 bases and 5 bases, with 9 bases remaining between them. Germline V gene lookup returns CDR1 SGHRS and CDR2 YFSETQ.

The chain uses TRBV5-1 and TRBJ2-5; D is ambiguous. The clonotype was recovered from a person between 35 and 79 years old with oral cavity squamous cell carcinoma. The sequencing here drew on tumor tissue, taken after nivolumab (anti-PD-1) treatment. The CDR3 loop is CASSPEQETQYF. DNA for the CDR3: TGCGCCAGCAGCCCCGAACAGGAGACCCAGTACTTC.